These 23 T cell receptor beta chains were all obtained from the same sample, sequenced in a study of neoadjuvant anti-PD-1 for oral cavity cancer. The assay was immunoSEQ multiplex PCR, and TCRdb's table has in-frame clones only and misses some. The sample shows roughly 14,000 clones, roughly two thirds of them seen only once. Sequencing was performed on PBMCs, taken before nivolumab (anti-PD-1) treatment. The receptors stem from a person between 35 and 79 years old with oral cavity squamous cell carcinoma.

The V and J genes are TRBV5-6 and TRBJ1-2, with D possibly matching TRBD1 (5 bases). The germline gives CDR1 SGHDT, CDR2 YYEEEE. The CDR3 runs 14 residues. Trimming took 4 bases from V and 4 from J, leaving 14 bases between them. CDR3 nucleotides: TGTGCCAGCAGCCCAGGTCGGGGGATCTATGGCTACACCTTC. This sequence encodes CASSPGRGIYGYTF.

The chain joins TRBV5-1 to TRBJ2-1; TRBD2 matches at 12 bases. Germline V gene sequence: CDR1 SGHRS, CDR2 YFSETQ. V lost 7 bases to trimming and J lost 15 bases; unmatched junction nucleotides: 8. The CDR3 length is 12 residues. This CDR3 reads CASSWTSGEWFF. The CDR3 bases are TGCGCCAGCTCCTGGACTAGCGGGGAGTGGTTCTTC.

The chain uses TRBV29-1 and TRBJ2-6; D gene unclear. CDR3 length: 12 residues. V was shortened by 5 bases and J by 2 bases, with 4 bases between the two germline ends. Germline V CDR1 and CDR2: SQVTM, ANQGSEA. The CDR3: CSVRTGANVLTF. The CDR3 nucleotides read TGCAGCGTTCGGACTGGGGCCAACGTCCTGACTTTC. Complete variable domain (other parts from reference TRBV29-1 and TRBJ2-6): SAVISQKPSRDICQRGTSLTIQCQVDSQVTMMFWYRQQPGQSLTLIATANQGSEATYESGFVIDKFPISRPNLTFSTLTVSNMSPEDSSIYLCSVRTGANVLTFGAGSRLTVL.

This clone came up a few times. The chain uses TRBV7-2 and TRBJ1-1; tentatively, D is TRBD1 (6 bases). The V end was cut by 2 bases, the J end by 1 base, with 17 bases between. There are 17 residues in the CDR3. CDR1 and CDR2 (germline): SGHTA, FQGNSA. The chain's CDR3 is CASSLSSRGAGNTEAFF. The CDR3 nucleotides are TGTGCCAGCAGCTTAAGTTCCAGGGGAGCGGGGAACACTGAAGCTTTCTTT.

This clone turned up a few times. The chain carries TRBV7-8 and TRBJ2-1; the D is unclear. V lost 2 bases and J lost 7, with 12 bases in between. This CDR3 contains 14 residues. Germline CDR1 SGHVS, CDR2 FQNEAQ. This chain's CDR3 is CASSLKARLNEQFF. The CDR3 DNA is TGTGCCAGCAGCTTAAAGGCGCGGTTGAATGAGCAGTTCTTC.

This clone was seen a single time. The chain couples TRBV7-8 to TRBJ1-1, with D perhaps TRBD1 (5 bases). Trimming removed 0 bases from V and 2 bases from J, with 16 bases in between. This CDR3 is 17 amino acids long. The germline V gene has CDR1 SGHVS and CDR2 FQNEAQ. The CDR3 is CASSLARWADRNTEAFF. The CDR3 DNA reads as TGTGCCAGCAGCTTAGCCCGGTGGGCCGACAGAAACACTGAAGCTTTCTTT.

The chain has TRBV6-6 and TRBJ1-2; a possible D gene is TRBD1 (5 bases). This CDR3 has 14 amino acids. Deletions cut 0 bases from V and 2 bases from J, with 7 bases between. Germline V gives CDR1 MNHNY, CDR2 SVGAGI (reference sequence). CDR3 in amino acids: CASSYSEGNYGYTF. DNA for the CDR3: TGTGCCAGCAGTTACTCAGAGGGGAACTATGGCTACACCTTC.

This clone appeared a few times. The J gene is TRBJ2-1, the V gene TRBV9; TRBD2 aligns across 7 bases. The CDR3 spans 18 residues. V shed 0 bases and J 3 bases; nucleotides not matched to a gene: 12. Germline values: CDR1 SGDLS, CDR2 YYNGEE. CDR3 residues: CASSVEVDTGGIYNEQFF. The CDR3 coding sequence is TGTGCCAGCAGCGTAGAGGTTGATACGGGAGGTATCTACAATGAGCAGTTCTTC.

The rearrangement uses TRBV11-2 and TRBJ2-5; 16 bases map to TRBD2. Trimming at V came to 5 bases and at J to 5 bases, leaving 5 bases not matched to a gene. CDR3 length equals 16 residues. Germline values: CDR1 SGHAT, CDR2 FQNNGV. CDR3: CASSPVGLAGGETQYF. DNA for the CDR3: TGTGCCAGCAGCCCAGTGGGACTAGCGGGGGGGGAGACCCAGTACTTC. Looking up the rest from reference TRBV11-2 and TRBJ2-5 gives the full variable domain: EAGVAQSPRYKIIEKRQSVAFWCNPISGHATLYWYQQILGQGPKLLIQFQNNGVVDDSQLPKDRFSAERLKGVDSTLKIQPAKLEDSAVYLCASSPVGLAGGETQYFGPGTRLLVL.

This clone was detected a few times. This chain joins TRBV27 and TRBJ2-7; no definite D call. Germline CDR1 is MNHEY and CDR2 is SMNVEV (reference sequence). CDR3 size: 11 residues. Between the trimmed V and J ends, which lost 3 bases and 6 bases, there was a span of 6 bases. The CDR3 loop is CASSFYGEQYF. As DNA, the CDR3 is TGTGCCAGCAGTTTCTATGGCGAGCAGTACTTC.

The rearrangement uses TRBV5-6 and TRBJ1-2, with 11 bases fitting TRBD1. Germline V lookup: CDR1 SGHDT, CDR2 YYEEEE. J gave up 7 bases and V 4 bases, and 9 bases lay outside the gene matches. This CDR3 has 15 amino acids. This CDR3 is CASSPRTGGFGGYTF. Here the CDR3 DNA reads TGTGCCAGCAGCCCGCGGACAGGGGGCTTCGGTGGCTACACCTTC.

The V and J genes are TRBV7-2 and TRBJ2-5, with TRBD1 matching over 10 bases. The germline V gene has CDR1 SGHTA and CDR2 FQGNSA. CDR3 length: 17 residues. J lost 2 bases, V lost 7 bases, and 13 bases had no gene match. Here the CDR3 DNA reads TGTGCCAGCATGGGACAGGGGAATCACAGAATACAAGAGACCCAGTACTTC. Translating gives CASMGQGNHRIQETQYF.

The rearrangement joins TRBV20-1 to TRBJ2-1; D might be TRBD2 (5 bases). CDR1 and CDR2 from the germline V gene are DFQATT and SNEGSKA (reference sequence). V dropped 5 bases and J dropped 10 bases, with 9 bases sitting between them. The CDR3 runs 10 residues. CDR3 in amino acids: CSALRGEQFF. The CDR3 DNA follows: TGCAGTGCTCTCCGCGGGGAGCAGTTCTTC.

The rearrangement uses TRBV6-5 and TRBJ2-1; TRBD1 or TRBD2 may be the D gene (8 bases each). Germline V gives CDR1 MNHEY, CDR2 SVGAGI. Trimming left V 6 bases short and J 9 bases short, with 21 bases between. CDR3 length equals 15 residues. As DNA, the CDR3 is TGTGCCAGCAGGACGGGACTAGTGGGACAGGTTGAGCAGTTCTTC. Protein: CASRTGLVGQVEQFF.

Written as DNA, the CDR3 is TGTGCCAGCGGGGGGGTTTCCAACAATCAGCCCCAGCATTTT. Its translation is CASGGVSNNQPQHF. The gene calls are TRBV6-1 and TRBJ1-5; D might be TRBD1 (5 bases). The V gene's germline CDR1 is MNHNS and CDR2 SASEGT. Trimming took off 8 bases at V and 3 bases at J, with 14 bases between the two ends. CDR3 length: 14 residues.

The rearrangement uses TRBV29-1 and TRBJ2-6; D gene uncertain. Germline CDR1 is SQVTM and CDR2 is ANQGSEA. CDR3 length: 14 residues. V lost 7 bases, J lost 0 bases, and 10 bases lay in between. CDR3 in amino acids: CSADVSSGANVLTF. CDR3 nucleotides: TGCAGCGCCGACGTTAGCTCTGGGGCCAACGTCCTGACTTTC.

This clone was counted once. V usage is TRBV5-5 and J usage is TRBJ2-5; TRBD1 agrees at 7 bases. The CDR3 has 15 amino acids. V was pared by 4 bases and J by 2 bases, with 8 bases of the junction left unmatched. Germline V gene lookup returns CDR1 SGHKS and CDR2 YYEKEE (reference sequence). The CDR3 loop is CASSLYRGQQETQYF. The CDR3 DNA reads as TGTGCCAGCAGCCTCTACAGGGGCCAGCAAGAGACCCAGTACTTC.

The V call is TRBV27, the J call TRBJ1-5; 7 positions match TRBD1. The CDR3 contains 16 residues. The ends lost 0 bases at V and 3 bases at J; junction bases unmatched: 5. Germline assignment: CDR1 MNHEY and CDR2 SMNVEV (reference sequence). The CDR3 nucleotides read TGTGCCAGCAGTTTATCAGCAGGGGGTTTCAATCAGCCCCAGCATTTT. Its translation: CASSLSAGGFNQPQHF.

The chain combines TRBV29-1 with TRBJ2-7, with D perhaps matching TRBD1 (6 bases). Trimming stripped 4 bases from V and 0 bases from J, with 10 bases between. This CDR3 contains 13 residues. Germline values: CDR1 SQVTM, CDR2 ANQGSEA. CDR3 loop: CSVGDTNSYEQYF. CDR3 DNA: TGCAGCGTTGGGGACACTAACTCCTACGAGCAGTACTTC.

This chain connects TRBV6-4 to TRBJ2-2; TRBD1 agrees at 9 bases. The ends lost 3 bases at V and 7 bases at J; junction bases unmatched: 3. The CDR3 length is 14 residues. CDR1 and CDR2 (germline): MRHNA, SNTAGT. In DNA form, the CDR3 reads TGTGCCAGCAGTGAACAGGGGGCAGGCGGGGAGCTGTTTTTT. Its protein is CASSEQGAGGELFF.

The gene calls are TRBV25-1 and TRBJ1-6; D unresolved. With 2 bases removed from V and 9 bases from J, the gap between germline ends came to 11 bases. This CDR3 contains 14 residues. The germline V gene encodes CDR1 MGHDK and CDR2 SYGVNS. The CDR3 bases are TGTGCCAGCAGTGAAGGTCTTTCGGGTTCACCCCTCCACTTT. Translating it yields CASSEGLSGSPLHF.

This clone was observed a single time. This chain joins TRBV5-6 and TRBJ1-2; a weak D match, TRBD1 (5 bases). Germline values: CDR1 SGHDT, CDR2 YYEEEE. Trimming shortened V by 0 bases and J by 6 bases, and 15 bases separated the two germline ends. The CDR3 is 15 amino acids. For the CDR3, the DNA is TGTGCCAGCAGCTTGGGGGGCTTCGAGGACAATGGCTACACCTTC. This codes for CASSLGGFEDNGYTF.

This clone was counted once. The CDR3 sequence: CASSLDSIRIDTQYF. In DNA form, the CDR3 reads TGCGCCAGCAGCTTGGACAGTATAAGAATTGATACGCAGTATTTT. This rearrangement joins TRBV5-1 to TRBJ2-3; D uncertain. Germline V gene data show CDR1 as SGHRS and CDR2 as YFSETQ. The ends were cut back, 0 bases at V and 6 bases at J, with 14 bases in the middle. This CDR3 has 15 residues.